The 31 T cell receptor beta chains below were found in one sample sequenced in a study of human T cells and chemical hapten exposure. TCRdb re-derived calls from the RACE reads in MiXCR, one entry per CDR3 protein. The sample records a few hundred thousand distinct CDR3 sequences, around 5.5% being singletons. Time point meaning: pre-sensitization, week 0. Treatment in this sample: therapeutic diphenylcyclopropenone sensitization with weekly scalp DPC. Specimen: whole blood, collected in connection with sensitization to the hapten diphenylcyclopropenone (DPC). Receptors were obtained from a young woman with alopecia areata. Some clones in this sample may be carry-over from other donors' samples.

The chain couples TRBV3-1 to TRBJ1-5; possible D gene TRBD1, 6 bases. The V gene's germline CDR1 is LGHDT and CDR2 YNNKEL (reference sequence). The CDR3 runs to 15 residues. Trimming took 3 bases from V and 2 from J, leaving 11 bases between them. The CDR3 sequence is CASSQNSGGNQPQHF. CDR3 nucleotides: TGTGCCAGCAGCCAGAATTCAGGGGGCAATCAGCCCCAGCATTTT.

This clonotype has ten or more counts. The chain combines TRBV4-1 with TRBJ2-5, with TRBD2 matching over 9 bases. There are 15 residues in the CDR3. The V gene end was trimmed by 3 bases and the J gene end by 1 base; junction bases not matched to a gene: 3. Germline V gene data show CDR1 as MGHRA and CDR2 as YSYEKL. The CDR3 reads CASSHSGGIQETQYF. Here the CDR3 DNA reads TGCGCCAGCAGCCACAGCGGGGGGATCCAAGAGACCCAGTACTTC.

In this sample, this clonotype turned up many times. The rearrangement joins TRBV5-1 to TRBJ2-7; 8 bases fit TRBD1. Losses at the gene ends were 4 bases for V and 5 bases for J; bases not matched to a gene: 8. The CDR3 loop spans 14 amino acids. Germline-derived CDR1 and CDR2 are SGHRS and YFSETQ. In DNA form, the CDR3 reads TGCGCCAGCAGCATGGGACAGGTTGAGCACGAGCAGTACTTC. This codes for CASSMGQVEHEQYF.

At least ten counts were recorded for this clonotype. The CDR3 DNA follows: TGTGCCAGCAACATCATACCAGGGGGCAAGAGGACTGAAGCTTTCTTT. Protein product: CASNIIPGGKRTEAFF. The chain combines TRBV6-6 with TRBJ1-1; 8 positions match TRBD1. Trimming cost V 7 bases and J 5 bases; bases outside gene matches: 15. The CDR3 loop spans 16 amino acids. In germline, CDR1 is MNHNY, CDR2 SVGAGI (reference sequence).

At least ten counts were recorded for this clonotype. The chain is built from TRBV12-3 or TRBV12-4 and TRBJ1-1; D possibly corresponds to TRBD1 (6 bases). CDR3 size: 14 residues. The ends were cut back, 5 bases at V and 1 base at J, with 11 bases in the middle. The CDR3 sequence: CASSVYRENTEAFF. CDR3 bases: TGTGCCAGCAGTGTATACAGGGAGAACACTGAAGCTTTCTTT.

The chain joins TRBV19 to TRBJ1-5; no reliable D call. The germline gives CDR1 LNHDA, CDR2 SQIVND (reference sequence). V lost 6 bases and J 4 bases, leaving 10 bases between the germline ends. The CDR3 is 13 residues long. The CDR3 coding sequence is TGTGCCAGTAGCGTGACAACGAATCAGCCCCAGCATTTT. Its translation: CASSVTTNQPQHF.

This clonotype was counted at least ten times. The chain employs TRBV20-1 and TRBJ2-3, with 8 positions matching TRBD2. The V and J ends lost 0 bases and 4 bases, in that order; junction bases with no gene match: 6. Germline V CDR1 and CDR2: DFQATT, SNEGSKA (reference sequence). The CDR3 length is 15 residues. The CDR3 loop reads CSARDPAGGPDTQYF. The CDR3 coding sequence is TGCAGTGCTAGAGATCCCGCGGGGGGCCCAGATACGCAGTATTTT.

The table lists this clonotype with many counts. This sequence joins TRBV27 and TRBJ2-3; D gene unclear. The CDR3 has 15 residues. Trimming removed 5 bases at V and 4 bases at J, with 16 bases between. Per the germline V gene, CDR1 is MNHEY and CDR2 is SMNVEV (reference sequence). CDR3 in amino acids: CASSPTEDGADTQYF. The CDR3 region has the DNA TGTGCCAGCAGTCCCACCGAGGATGGGGCAGATACGCAGTATTTT.

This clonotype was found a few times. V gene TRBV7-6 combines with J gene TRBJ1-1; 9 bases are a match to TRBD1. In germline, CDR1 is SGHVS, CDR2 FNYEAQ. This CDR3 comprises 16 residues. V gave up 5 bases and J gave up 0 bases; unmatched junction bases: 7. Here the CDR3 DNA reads TGTGCCAGCAGCCAGGGACAGGGAGGGTTGAACACTGAAGCTTTCTTT. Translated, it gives CASSQGQGGLNTEAFF.

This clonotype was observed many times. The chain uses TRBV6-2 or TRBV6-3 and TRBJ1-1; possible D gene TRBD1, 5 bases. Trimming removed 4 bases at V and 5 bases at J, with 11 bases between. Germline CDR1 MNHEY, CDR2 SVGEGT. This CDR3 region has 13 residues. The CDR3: CASSLTAGTEAFF. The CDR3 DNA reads TGTGCCAGCAGTTTAACCGCAGGGACTGAAGCTTTCTTT.

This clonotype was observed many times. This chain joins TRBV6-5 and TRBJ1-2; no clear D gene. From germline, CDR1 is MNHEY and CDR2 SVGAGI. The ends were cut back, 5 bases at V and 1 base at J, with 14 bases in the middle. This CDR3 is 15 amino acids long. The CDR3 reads CASSEKFWSNYGYTF. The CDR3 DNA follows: TGTGCCAGCAGTGAAAAATTCTGGAGTAACTATGGCTACACCTTC.

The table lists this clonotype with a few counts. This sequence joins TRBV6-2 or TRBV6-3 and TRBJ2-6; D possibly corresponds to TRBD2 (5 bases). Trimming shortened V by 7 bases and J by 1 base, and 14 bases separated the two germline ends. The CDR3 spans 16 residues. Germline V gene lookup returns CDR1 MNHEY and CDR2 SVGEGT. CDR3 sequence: CASNDFEGSGANVLTF. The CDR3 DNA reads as TGTGCCAGCAACGATTTCGAGGGATCTGGGGCCAACGTCCTGACTTTC.

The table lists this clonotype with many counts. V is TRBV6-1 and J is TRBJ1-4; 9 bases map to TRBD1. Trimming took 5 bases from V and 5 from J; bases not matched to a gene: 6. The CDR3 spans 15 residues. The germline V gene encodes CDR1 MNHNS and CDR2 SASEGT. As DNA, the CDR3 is TGTGCCAGCAGTCCACATGGGACAGGGAATGAAAAACTGTTTTTT. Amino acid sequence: CASSPHGTGNEKLFF.

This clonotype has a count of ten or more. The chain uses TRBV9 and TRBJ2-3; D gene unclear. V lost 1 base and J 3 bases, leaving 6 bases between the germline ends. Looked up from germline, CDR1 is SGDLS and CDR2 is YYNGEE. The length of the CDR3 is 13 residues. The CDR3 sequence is CASSVSGTDTQYF. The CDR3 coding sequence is TGTGCCAGCAGCGTATCGGGTACAGATACGCAGTATTTT.

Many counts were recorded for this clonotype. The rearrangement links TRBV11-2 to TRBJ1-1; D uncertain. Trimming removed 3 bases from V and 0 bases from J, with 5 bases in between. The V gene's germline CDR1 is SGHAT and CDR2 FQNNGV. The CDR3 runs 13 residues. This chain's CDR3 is CASSLDMNTEAFF. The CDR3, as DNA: TGTGCCAGCAGCTTGGATATGAACACTGAAGCTTTCTTT.

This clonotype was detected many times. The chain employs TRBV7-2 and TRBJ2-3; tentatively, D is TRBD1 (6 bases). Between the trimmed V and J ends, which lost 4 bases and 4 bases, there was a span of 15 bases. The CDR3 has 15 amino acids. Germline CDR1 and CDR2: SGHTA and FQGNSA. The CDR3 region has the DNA TGTGCCAGCAGCTCACAGGGCATAAGGGCAGATACGCAGTATTTT. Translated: CASSSQGIRADTQYF.

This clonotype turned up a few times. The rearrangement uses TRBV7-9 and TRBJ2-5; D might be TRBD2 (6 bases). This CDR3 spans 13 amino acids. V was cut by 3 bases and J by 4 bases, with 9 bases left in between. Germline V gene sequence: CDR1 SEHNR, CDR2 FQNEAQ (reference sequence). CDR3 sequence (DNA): TGTGCCAGCAGCTTCCCGGGGGTAGAGACCCAGTACTTC. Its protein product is CASSFPGVETQYF.

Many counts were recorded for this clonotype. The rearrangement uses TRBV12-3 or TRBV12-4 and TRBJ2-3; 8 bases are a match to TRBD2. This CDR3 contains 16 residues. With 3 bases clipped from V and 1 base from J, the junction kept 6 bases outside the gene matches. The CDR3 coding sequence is TGTGCCAGCAGTTTTCAAGCGGGGGCCGGCACAGATACGCAGTATTTT. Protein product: CASSFQAGAGTDTQYF.

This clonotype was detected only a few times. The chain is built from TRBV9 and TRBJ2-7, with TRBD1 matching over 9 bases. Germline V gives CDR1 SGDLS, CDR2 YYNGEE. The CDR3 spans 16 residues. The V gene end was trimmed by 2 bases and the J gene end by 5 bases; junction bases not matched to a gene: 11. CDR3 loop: CASSVSGTGSSHEQYF. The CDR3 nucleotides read TGTGCCAGCAGCGTGAGCGGGACAGGGAGTTCCCACGAGCAGTACTTC.

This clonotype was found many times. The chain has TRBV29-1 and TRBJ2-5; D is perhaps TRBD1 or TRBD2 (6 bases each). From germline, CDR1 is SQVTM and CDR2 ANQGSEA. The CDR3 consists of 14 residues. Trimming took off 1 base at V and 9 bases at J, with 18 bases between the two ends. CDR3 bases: TGCAGCGTTGAAGGACTGGGGGGCCCGGGGGCCCAGTACTTC. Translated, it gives CSVEGLGGPGAQYF. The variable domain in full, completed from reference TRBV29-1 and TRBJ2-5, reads SAVISQKPSRDICQRGTSLTIQCQVDSQVTMMFWYRQQPGQSLTLIATANQGSEATYESGFVIDKFPISRPNLTFSTLTVSNMSPEDSSIYLCSVEGLGGPGAQYFGPGTRLLVL.

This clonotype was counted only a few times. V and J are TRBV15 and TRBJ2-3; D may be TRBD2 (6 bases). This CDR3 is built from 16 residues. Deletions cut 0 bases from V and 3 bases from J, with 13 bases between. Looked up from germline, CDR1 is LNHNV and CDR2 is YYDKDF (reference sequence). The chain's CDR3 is CATSREAGLRTDTQYF. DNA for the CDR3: TGTGCCACCAGCAGAGAGGCAGGACTAAGGACAGATACGCAGTATTTT.

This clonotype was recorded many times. CDR3 sequence (DNA): TGCAGTGCTAGAGTCCCTTTGGACACTGAAGCTTTCTTT. Its protein is CSARVPLDTEAFF. This chain connects TRBV20-1 to TRBJ1-1; D is ambiguous. Germline V CDR1 and CDR2: DFQATT, SNEGSKA (reference sequence). Trimming took off 1 base at V and 3 bases at J, with 9 bases between the two ends. CDR3 length: 13 residues.

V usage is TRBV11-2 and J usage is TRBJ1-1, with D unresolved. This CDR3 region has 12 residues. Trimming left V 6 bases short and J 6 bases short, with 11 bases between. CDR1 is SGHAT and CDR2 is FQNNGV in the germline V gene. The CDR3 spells CASSRLSSEAFF. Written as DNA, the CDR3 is TGTGCCAGCAGTCGACTTTCTTCTGAAGCTTTCTTT. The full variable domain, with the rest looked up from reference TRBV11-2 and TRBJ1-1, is EAGVAQSPRYKIIEKRQSVAFWCNPISGHATLYWYQQILGQGPKLLIQFQNNGVVDDSQLPKDRFSAERLKGVDSTLKIQPAKLEDSAVYLCASSRLSSEAFFGQGTRLTVV.

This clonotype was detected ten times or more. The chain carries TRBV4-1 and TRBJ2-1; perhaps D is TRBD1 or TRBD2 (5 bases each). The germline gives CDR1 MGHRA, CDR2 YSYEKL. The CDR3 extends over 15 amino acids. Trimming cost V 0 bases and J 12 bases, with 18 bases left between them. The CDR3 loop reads CASSQDLKGRTGQFF. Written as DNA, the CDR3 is TGCGCCAGCAGCCAAGATCTTAAGGGACGGACCGGGCAGTTCTTC.

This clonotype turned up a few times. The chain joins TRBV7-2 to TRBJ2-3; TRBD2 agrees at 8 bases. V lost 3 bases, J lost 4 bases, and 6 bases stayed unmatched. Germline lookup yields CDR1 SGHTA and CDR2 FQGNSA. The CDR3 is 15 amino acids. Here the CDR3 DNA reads TGTGCCAGCAGCTTGAGGGGACTAGTTTCAGATACGCAGTATTTT. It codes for CASSLRGLVSDTQYF.

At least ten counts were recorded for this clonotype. This chain's CDR3 is CASNEAGSSTDTQYF. The CDR3, as DNA: TGCGCCAGCAACGAAGCGGGGAGCAGCACAGATACGCAGTATTTT. The chain joins TRBV5-1 to TRBJ2-3, with 7 bases fitting TRBD2. Germline V CDR1 and CDR2: SGHRS, YFSETQ. The V segment lost 6 bases and the J segment 0 bases; nucleotides outside the gene matches: 7. This CDR3 is 15 amino acids long.

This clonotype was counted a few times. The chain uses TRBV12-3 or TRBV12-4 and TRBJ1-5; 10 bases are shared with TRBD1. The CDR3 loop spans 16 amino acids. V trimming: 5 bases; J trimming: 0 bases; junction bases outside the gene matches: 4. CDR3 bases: TGTGCCAGCAGTCCCGGGACAGGGGATAGCAATCAGCCCCAGCATTTT. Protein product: CASSPGTGDSNQPQHF.

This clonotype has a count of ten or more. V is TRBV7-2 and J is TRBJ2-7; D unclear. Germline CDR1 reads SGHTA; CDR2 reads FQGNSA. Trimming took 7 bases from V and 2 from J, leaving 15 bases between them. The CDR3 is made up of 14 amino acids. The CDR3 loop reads CASTTRGQTYEQYF. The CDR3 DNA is TGTGCCAGCACCACCCGTGGGCAAACCTACGAGCAGTACTTC.

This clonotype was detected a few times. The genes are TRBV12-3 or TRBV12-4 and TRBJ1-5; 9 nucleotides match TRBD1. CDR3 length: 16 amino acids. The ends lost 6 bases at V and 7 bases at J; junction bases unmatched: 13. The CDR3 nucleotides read TGTGCCAGCAGCGAACTCACAGGGGGCTCCGGGCAGCCCCAGCATTTT. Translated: CASSELTGGSGQPQHF.

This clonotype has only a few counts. The chain's CDR3 is CASSQDGTASYEQYF. For the CDR3, the DNA is TGTGCCAGCAGCCAAGACGGGACAGCCTCCTACGAGCAGTACTTC. The chain has TRBV4-2 and TRBJ2-7; 7 positions agree with TRBD1. Trimming cost V 0 bases and J 0 bases; bases outside gene matches: 2. The CDR3 has 15 residues. In germline, CDR1 is LGHNA, CDR2 YNFKEQ.

The CDR3 here is CASSRRPGTGGADGNTIYF. Written as DNA, the CDR3 is TGTGCCAGCAGCCGGCGTCCCGGGACAGGGGGCGCGGATGGAAACACCATATATTTT. The chain combines TRBV13 with TRBJ1-3, with TRBD1 matching 12 bases. J gave up 3 bases and V 5 bases, and 14 bases lay outside the gene matches. The CDR3 extends over 19 amino acids. Germline CDR1 is PRHDT and CDR2 is FYEKMQ (reference sequence).